These 27 T cell receptor beta chains were sequenced from one sample in a study of human CD8 memory T cell subsets (TCRdb year 2020). A Human TCR Profiling Kit was used to prepare UMI-labeled 5' RACE TCRbeta libraries. Reprocessed by TCRdb, the reads give a single entry per CDR3 protein sequence, without DNA. This sample's listing comprises about 3,300 distinct CDR3 sequences. Around 33% of the sample lies in the top ten. The sequencing input was CD8+ T cells from PBMCs. These receptors originate from a human donor in good health.

Judged by frequency, this clonotype is medium-sized. The rearrangement links TRBV7-8 to TRBJ2-2; TCRdb's assignment of TRBD2 cannot be checked, as there is no DNA. This CDR3 has 15 residues. Germline V gene sequence: CDR1 SGHVS, CDR2 FQNEAQ. This CDR3 reads CASSLAGGPGGELFF.

Judged by frequency, this clonotype is medium-sized. This chain joins TRBV20-1 and TRBJ1-5; TCRdb picks TRBD1, but there is no DNA to check that call. This CDR3 comprises 16 residues. Germline values: CDR1 DFQATT, CDR2 SNEGSKA (reference sequence). The CDR3 sequence is CSARDLWDNSNQPQHF.

This chain joins TRBV19 and TRBJ2-7; TCRdb's D call, TRBD1, is unchecked because there is no DNA. The CDR3 covers 13 residues. Per germline, CDR1 LNHDA and CDR2 SQIVND (reference sequence). CDR3 region: CASSNTGTYEQYF.

The chain combines TRBV11-2 with TRBJ2-3; TCRdb's D call, TRBD2, is unchecked because there is no DNA. Per the germline V gene, CDR1 is SGHAT and CDR2 is FQNNGV. The CDR3 has 19 amino acids. CDR3 residues: CASSLDEGLAGDVTDTQYF.

By frequency, this clonotype registers medium-sized. The V gene is TRBV10-2, the J gene TRBJ1-5; checking the TCRdb D call of TRBD1 is not possible without DNA. The CDR3 runs 14 residues. The germline V gene has CDR1 WSHSY and CDR2 SAAADI. The CDR3 loop is CASGGGISNQPQHF.

V gene TRBV20-1 combines with J gene TRBJ2-3; TCRdb selects TRBD2, and the lack of DNA leaves this call unchecked. CDR1 and CDR2 from the germline V gene are DFQATT and SNEGSKA (reference sequence). This CDR3 has 16 amino acids. CDR3 amino acids: CSASLSPSGVTDTQYF.

This chain links TRBV13 with TRBJ2-1. Germline CDR1 reads PRHDT; CDR2 reads FYEKMQ (reference sequence). The CDR3 totals 16 residues. The CDR3 protein is CASSYRPGGPYNEQFF.

The chain joins TRBV20-1 to TRBJ1-2. Germline loops: CDR1 DFQATT, CDR2 SNEGSKA (reference sequence). This CDR3 has 15 residues. The CDR3: CSARDGRSRNYGYTF.

In terms of frequency, this clonotype is large. The V gene is TRBV7-9, the J gene TRBJ2-2; TCRdb's D call of TRBD1 is untestable without DNA. Germline CDR1 and CDR2: SEHNR and FQNEAQ (reference sequence). The CDR3 has 17 residues. CDR3 region: CASSSSARGGNTGELFF. Filled out from reference TRBV7-9 and TRBJ2-2, the complete variable domain reads DTGVSQNPRHKITKRGQNVTFRCDPISEHNRLYWYRQTLGQGPEFLTYFQNEAQLEKSRLLSDRFSAERPKGSFSTLEIQRTEQGDSAMYLCASSSSARGGNTGELFFGEGSRLTVL.

The chain has TRBV24-1 and TRBJ2-7; the TCRdb call, TRBD2, lacks DNA for checking. The CDR3 has 14 residues. Germline-derived CDR1 and CDR2 are KGHDR and SFDVKD. The CDR3 protein is CATSEEGLANKQYF.

This clonotype shows up as medium-sized by frequency. The chain links TRBV2 to TRBJ2-2; the TRBD1 assignment by TCRdb is unverifiable without DNA. This CDR3 spans 12 amino acids. From germline, CDR1 is SNHLY and CDR2 FYNNEI. CDR3 region: CASSTGVGELFF.

The chain recombines TRBV27 with TRBJ2-7; the D call from TCRdb, TRBD1, cannot be confirmed without DNA. CDR3 length: 15 residues. The germline CDR1 and CDR2 sequences are MNHEY and SMNVEV (reference sequence). The CDR3 spells CASSLVPPGPYEQYF.

The chain is built from TRBV7-9 and TRBJ2-7; TCRdb names TRBD1, which stays unverified in the absence of DNA. The CDR3 runs to 15 residues. CDR1 and CDR2 (germline): SEHNR, FQNEAQ (reference sequence). CDR3 residues: CASSWRTGGVYEQYF. The full variable domain, rest sourced from reference TRBV7-9 and TRBJ2-7, is DTGVSQNPRHKITKRGQNVTFRCDPISEHNRLYWYRQTLGQGPEFLTYFQNEAQLEKSRLLSDRFSAERPKGSFSTLEIQRTEQGDSAMYLCASSWRTGGVYEQYFGPGTRLTVT.

The rearrangement joins TRBV6-2 or TRBV6-3 to TRBJ2-5; without DNA, the TCRdb call of TRBD1 cannot be checked. CDR1 and CDR2 from the germline V gene are MNHEY and SVGEGT. The CDR3 totals 14 residues. Here the CDR3 reads CASSYQGASETQYF.

This clonotype shows up as medium-sized by frequency. The gene calls are TRBV20-1 and TRBJ2-1; absent DNA, TCRdb's TRBD2 call cannot be checked. Germline V CDR1 and CDR2: DFQATT, SNEGSKA (reference sequence). This CDR3 spans 15 amino acids. CDR3 region: CSASGPGLYYNEQFF.

The chain combines TRBV7-9 with TRBJ2-7. The V gene's germline CDR1 is SEHNR and CDR2 FQNEAQ (reference sequence). This CDR3 spans 11 amino acids. CDR3 sequence: CASMGGYEQYF.

This clonotype is identified as medium-sized (0.01 to 0.1%) from frequency. This sequence joins TRBV6-4 and TRBJ2-3. Germline CDR1 MRHNA, CDR2 SNTAGT. The CDR3 extends over 14 amino acids. The CDR3 here is CASSDSTSTDTQYF.

This clonotype counts as medium-sized (0.01 to 0.1%) by frequency. The V gene is TRBV29-1, the J gene TRBJ2-2. Germline V lookup: CDR1 SQVTM, CDR2 ANQGSEA. The CDR3 contains 11 residues. The CDR3 spells CSVENTGELFF.

Frequency places this clonotype as medium-sized. The rearrangement joins TRBV29-1 to TRBJ2-1; without DNA, the TCRdb call of TRBD2 cannot be checked. Looked up from germline, CDR1 is SQVTM and CDR2 is ANQGSEA. There are 12 residues in the CDR3. Here the CDR3 reads CSELVLGNEQFF.

This clonotype is classed as medium-sized by frequency. The rearrangement joins TRBV5-5 to TRBJ1-2; the TRBD1 assignment by TCRdb is unverifiable without DNA. CDR1 is SGHKS and CDR2 is YYEKEE in the germline V gene (reference sequence). CDR3 length: 14 amino acids. CDR3 sequence reads: CASSLGTGQGDSTF.

The V gene is TRBV5-1, the J gene TRBJ2-7; TCRdb selects TRBD1, and the lack of DNA leaves this call unchecked. CDR3 length: 11 amino acids. Germline loops: CDR1 SGHRS, CDR2 YFSETQ. This CDR3 is CASSEGAEQYF.

This sequence joins TRBV9 and TRBJ2-5; TCRdb returns TRBD1, unconfirmable since there is no DNA. This CDR3 has 15 residues. CDR1 and CDR2 (germline): SGDLS, YYNGEE. The CDR3 reads CASQAGTANQETQYF.

This clonotype is called large based on its frequency. The chain recombines TRBV4-3 with TRBJ1-1. CDR3 length: 15 amino acids. Germline V gives CDR1 LGHNA, CDR2 YSLEER. Here the CDR3 reads CASSQEWPENTEAFF.

The genes are TRBV7-9 and TRBJ2-7; TCRdb calls TRBD1, which cannot be checked without DNA. Germline CDR1 reads SEHNR; CDR2 reads FQNEAQ (reference sequence). The CDR3 consists of 11 residues. CDR3 sequence: CASSPGYEQYF.

This rearrangement joins TRBV4-3 to TRBJ2-7. In germline, CDR1 is LGHNA, CDR2 YSLEER. The CDR3 loop spans 14 amino acids. The CDR3 loop reads CASSQEWEGYEQYF.

The J gene is TRBJ1-1, the V gene TRBV30. This CDR3 has 13 amino acids. Germline lookup yields CDR1 GTSNPN and CDR2 SVGIG (reference sequence). CDR3 in amino acids: CAWSAQAGTEAFF.

The chain joins TRBV3-1 to TRBJ2-7. This CDR3 has 12 residues. CDR1 and CDR2 from the germline V gene are LGHDT and YNNKEL (reference sequence). The CDR3 here is CASSQDQREQYF.